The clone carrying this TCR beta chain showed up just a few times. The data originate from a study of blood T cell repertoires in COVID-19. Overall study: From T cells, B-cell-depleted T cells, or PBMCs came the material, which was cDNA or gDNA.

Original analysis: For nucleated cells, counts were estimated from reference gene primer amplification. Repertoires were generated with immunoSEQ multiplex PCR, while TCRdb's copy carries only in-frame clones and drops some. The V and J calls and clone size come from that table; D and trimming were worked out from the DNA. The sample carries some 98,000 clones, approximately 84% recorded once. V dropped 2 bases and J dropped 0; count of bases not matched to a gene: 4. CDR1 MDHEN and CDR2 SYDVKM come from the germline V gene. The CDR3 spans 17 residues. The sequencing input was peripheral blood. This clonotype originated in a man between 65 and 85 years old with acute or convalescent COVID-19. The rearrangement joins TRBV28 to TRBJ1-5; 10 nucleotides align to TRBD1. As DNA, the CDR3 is TGTGCCAGCAGTTTAAACCGGGACAGGGGTAGCAATCAGCCCCAGCATTTT. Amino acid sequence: CASSLNRDRGSNQPQHF.